This TCR beta chain stems from a study of cytomegalovirus exposure and HLA in healthy donors. Study-level results: The authors listed approximately 150 TCR beta chains as cytomegalovirus-associated. Through in vitro validation, three CMV-associated chains were shown to be specific for CMV antigens. Per published reports, the classifier diagnosed cytomegalovirus status with high specificity and sensitivity.

Profiled with immunoSEQ multiplex PCR; TCRdb holds only in-frame clones, not every one. The sample holds roughly 250,000 clones, more than 75% seen once. For this clone: Its antigen is still unknown.

The CDR3 runs to 13 residues. V was pared by 5 bases and J by 4 bases, with 12 bases between. Germline CDR1 reads SGHRS; CDR2 reads YFSETQ. The source is a woman in her thirties in good health and CMV-seropositive. The sequencing sample was made of PBMCs. This chain links TRBV5-1 with TRBJ1-2, with unresolved D. CDR3 in amino acids: CASSLTFSYGYTF. CDR3 in DNA: TGCGCCAGCAGTCTGACATTCAGCTATGGCTACACCTTC.